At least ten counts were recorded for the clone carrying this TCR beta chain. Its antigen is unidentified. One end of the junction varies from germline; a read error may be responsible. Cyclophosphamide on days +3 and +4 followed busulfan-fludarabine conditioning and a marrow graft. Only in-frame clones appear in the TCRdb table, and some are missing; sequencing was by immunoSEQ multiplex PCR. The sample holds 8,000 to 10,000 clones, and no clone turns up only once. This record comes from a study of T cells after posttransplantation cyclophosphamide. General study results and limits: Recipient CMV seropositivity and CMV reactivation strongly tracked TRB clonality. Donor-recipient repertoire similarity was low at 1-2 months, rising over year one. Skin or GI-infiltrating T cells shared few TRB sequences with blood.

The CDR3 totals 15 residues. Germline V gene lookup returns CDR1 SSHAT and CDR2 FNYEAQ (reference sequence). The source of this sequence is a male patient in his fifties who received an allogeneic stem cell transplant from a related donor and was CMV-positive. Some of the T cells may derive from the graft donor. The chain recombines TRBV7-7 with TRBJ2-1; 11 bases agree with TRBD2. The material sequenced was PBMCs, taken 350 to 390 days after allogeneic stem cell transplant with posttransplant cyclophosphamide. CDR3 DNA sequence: TGTGCTAGCAGCTTAGGGACTAGCGGAAACAATGAGCAGTTCTTC. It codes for CASSLGTSGNNEQFF.